This TCR beta chain was sequenced during a study of cytomegalovirus exposure and HLA in healthy donors (dated by TCRdb to 2015 to 2018). The study in broad terms: According to a later analysis, one platform produced both the approximately 110 validation repertoires and the roughly 640 repertoires of the first cohort. The study aimed to test whether signatures of past pathogen exposure could be identified by cataloging public T cell receptors. Along with the roughly 610-subject first cohort, a separate validation cohort of over 90 different subjects was used. The study combined high-throughput TCR immunosequencing, statistical association of individual TCRs with disease status, and machine learning to predict cytomegalovirus infection status. Paper-wide results and their limitations: The classifier was reported to diagnose cytomegalovirus status with high specificity and sensitivity in both the original cohort and the validation cohort. The study gave a list of about 150 TCR beta chains associated with cytomegalovirus. Across donors, most TCR sequences were observed very rarely, whereas some public TCRs were present in many individuals. The authors suggested that the approach could potentially be generalized to other disease states and immunological phenotypes. A later analysis lacked HLA typing for the validation cohort, so it scored co-occurrence in that cohort across all 120 repertoires. Of the cluster scores, about 94% were above 0 in a later analysis, which found that TCRs clustered in the first cohort also tended to co-occur in the 95 to 150 validation repertoires. In vitro tests confirmed that a few of the cytomegalovirus-associated TCR beta chains recognize cytomegalovirus antigens.

Donors formed part of the validation cohort, which comprised over a hundred subjects and was distinct from the first cohort of under 800 subjects. This clone was seen a single time. Its antigen target is currently unknown. Within one base of it there is no much larger clone, and no base qualities were kept. In the germline V gene, CDR1 corresponds to MNHEY and CDR2 to SVGAGI. The CDR3, cysteine through phenylalanine, is 15 amino acids long. The DNA shown is the 45-base CDR3, in frame from base 1. Trimming leaves V shorter by 5 bases and J shorter by 5 bases, with the junction holding 10 bases beyond the gene matches. The library was built by means of the immunoSEQ multiplex PCR assay. Per the source publication's procedure: A statistical classification framework was built for diagnosing cytomegalovirus status from the catalog of TCR beta chain sequences. Drawn from immuneACCESS, this table holds only the in-frame rearrangements with V and J called that TCRdb kept. Clones are partly lost; checked studies trace under half to an unresolved V gene and leave the rest unexplained. Clonal size and the V and J genes are those of that table, whereas D and trimming came from the DNA. Recorded for this sample are hundreds of thousands of clones; 86% of them occurred a single time. The ten largest account for under 0.9% of the sample.

The sample comprised PBMCs. This TCR came from a woman aged 18-29 years in good health and CMV-seronegative. The sequence is built from TRBV6-5 and TRBJ2-7, and 9 junction bases match TRBD1. Read as DNA, the sequence is TGTGCCAGCAGTCCTCCCGGGACAGGGACCCACGAGCAGTACTTC. This yields the protein CASSPPGTGTHEQYF.